The clone carrying this T cell receptor (beta chain) was counted a few times. What it recognizes is unknown. The sample is drawn from a study of beta chain features in type 1 diabetes. Trimming took off 2 bases at V and 5 bases at J, with 14 bases between the two ends. CDR1 is SQVTM and CDR2 is ANQGSEA in the germline V gene. This CDR3 contains 14 residues. Regarding the study as a whole: TCRB repertoires of naive, central memory and Treg cells appeared more similar among patients than among healthy donors. Moderate yet significant TCRB CDR3 shortening was seen in Type 1 diabetes patients in all four CD4+ subsets.

The sequenced template was cDNA made from the entire isolated RNA. An average roughly 3.6 million reads came from naive, central memory and regulatory T cell samples. Assay used: immunoSEQ multiplex PCR; TCRdb lists only in-frame clones, some missing. The table lists hundreds of thousands of clones, approximately 9.9% of them singletons. Sequences were obtained from central memory CD4+ T cells from blood. The V and J genes are TRBV29-1 and TRBJ2-3; D possibly corresponds to TRBD2 (5 bases). The TCR sequence derives from a man aged 25 to 45 with type 1 diabetes. CDR3 loop: CSVEPGSVGDTQYF. The CDR3 DNA is TGCAGCGTTGAACCGGGGTCGGTAGGAGATACGCAGTATTTT.